Shown below are 28 T cell receptor beta chains from a single sample sequenced in a study of blood T cell repertoires in COVID-19. Assay used: immunoSEQ multiplex PCR; TCRdb lists only in-frame clones, some missing. The sample includes about 140,000 clones, almost 80% seen only once; the top ten take under 10%. Sequences were obtained from peripheral blood. These receptors all stem from a man aged 45-65 years with active or convalescent COVID-19.

The rearrangement joins TRBV18 to TRBJ1-4, with unresolved D. Germline CDR1 reads KGHSH; CDR2 reads LQKENI. The CDR3 loop spans 15 amino acids. The V gene lost 5 bases and the J gene lost 4 bases, with 14 bases spanning the gap. The CDR3, as DNA: TGTGCCAGCTCATTAGGGAGGAGCGGTAATGAAAAACTGTTTTTT. Translating it yields CASSLGRSGNEKLFF.

The V and J genes are TRBV29-1 and TRBJ1-5, with 8 bases matching TRBD1. Germline-derived CDR1 and CDR2 are SQVTM and ANQGSEA. J gave up 2 bases and V 6 bases, and 3 bases lay outside the gene matches. This CDR3 comprises 13 residues. The CDR3 nucleotides read TGCAGCGTATTGGGACAGGGCAATCAGCCCCAGCATTTT. This encodes CSVLGQGNQPQHF.

V and J are TRBV5-1 and TRBJ1-3; tentatively, D is TRBD1 (6 bases). V was trimmed by 2 bases and J by 9 bases, leaving 15 bases between them. Germline V lookup: CDR1 SGHRS, CDR2 YFSETQ. The CDR3 totals 14 residues. CDR3 sequence reads: CASSFGRGEGTIYF. The CDR3 DNA is TGCGCCAGCAGCTTCGGCAGGGGTGAAGGCACCATATATTTT.

The table lists this clone with a few counts. This chain links TRBV5-4 with TRBJ1-2; D perhaps matches TRBD1 (6 bases). This CDR3 region has 16 residues. Trimming removed 0 bases at V and 7 bases at J, with 19 bases between. The germline CDR1 and CDR2 sequences are SGHNT and YYREEE (reference sequence). The CDR3 nucleotides are TGTGCCAGCAGCTTGGACAGGGCGCTAACCGCGGGTGGCTACACCTTC. Translated: CASSLDRALTAGGYTF. Variable domain in full (rest from reference TRBV5-4 and TRBJ1-2): ETGVTQSPTHLIKTRGQQVTLRCSSQSGHNTVSWYQQALGQGPQFIFQYYREEENGRGNFPPRFSGLQFPNYSSELNVNALELDDSALYLCASSLDRALTAGGYTFGSGTRLTVV.

V is TRBV29-1 and J is TRBJ2-1; tentatively, D is TRBD1 (6 bases). This CDR3 has 16 residues. Per germline, CDR1 SQVTM and CDR2 ANQGSEA. V lost 0 bases and J lost 2, with 14 bases in between. The CDR3 coding sequence is TGCAGCGTTGAAGAAAGCTACGGGACAACCTACAATGAGCAGTTCTTC. Amino acid sequence: CSVEESYGTTYNEQFF.

The chain uses TRBV6-1 and TRBJ1-1, with D hard to call. The germline V gene has CDR1 MNHNS and CDR2 SASEGT. Trimming pared 1 base from V and 3 bases from J, leaving 6 bases between. The CDR3 is 13 residues long. Here the CDR3 DNA reads TGTGCCAGCAGTGAAGGGTACTACACTGAAGCTTTCTTT. It codes for CASSEGYYTEAFF.

The V gene is TRBV28, the J gene TRBJ1-1; D is unclear. This CDR3 contains 12 residues. Trimming took off 2 bases at V and 7 bases at J, with 8 bases between the two ends. Germline CDR1 reads MDHEN; CDR2 reads SYDVKM. As DNA, the CDR3 is TGTGCCAGCAGTTTAAACAGTTATGAAGCTTTCTTT. It translates to CASSLNSYEAFF.

This clone showed up just a few times. The chain uses TRBV27 and TRBJ2-3, with D unresolved. V lost 0 bases and J 2 bases, leaving 3 bases between the germline ends. This CDR3 region has 13 residues. The germline gives CDR1 MNHEY, CDR2 SMNVEV (reference sequence). CDR3 nucleotides: TGTGCCAGCAGTTTATCGGCCACAGATACGCAGTATTTT. Translation: CASSLSATDTQYF.

The rearrangement links TRBV6-5 to TRBJ2-5; TRBD1 matches 10 bases. This CDR3 region has 13 residues. In germline, CDR1 is MNHEY, CDR2 SVGAGI. V lost 8 bases, J lost 5 bases, and 5 bases stayed unmatched. The CDR3 is CASGDRGRETQYF. CDR3 nucleotides: TGTGCCAGCGGGGACAGGGGCCGGGAGACCCAGTACTTC.

The chain combines TRBV9 with TRBJ2-2, with D uncertain. The V gene's germline CDR1 is SGDLS and CDR2 YYNGEE. CDR3 length equals 14 residues. V was pared by 2 bases and J by 1 base, with 6 bases between. The DNA of the CDR3 is TGTGCCAGCAGCGTTGCGTTGAACACCGGGGAGCTGTTTTTT. Translation gives CASSVALNTGELFF.

The chain recombines TRBV15 with TRBJ1-2; D remains ambiguous. The V end lost 0 bases, the J end lost 3 bases, and 8 bases lay between the germline ends. Germline assignment: CDR1 LNHNV and CDR2 YYDKDF (reference sequence). CDR3 length: 14 amino acids. Here the CDR3 reads CATSRDSTDYGYTF. The CDR3 DNA follows: TGTGCCACCAGCAGAGATAGTACAGACTATGGCTACACCTTC.

The rearrangement joins TRBV30 to TRBJ2-1, with 9 bases that match TRBD1. After removal of 2 bases from V and 8 bases from J, the junction contained 7 bases not matched to a gene. Germline assignment: CDR1 GTSNPN and CDR2 SVGIG (reference sequence). The CDR3 covers 14 residues. The CDR3 nucleotides are TGTGCCTGGAGTAAGGACAGGGGACATGATGAGCAGTTCTTC. The encoded protein is CAWSKDRGHDEQFF.

The chain uses TRBV7-6 and TRBJ1-1; D may be TRBD1 (5 bases). The germline V and J ends were trimmed by 2 bases and 0 bases, with 7 bases remaining between them. This CDR3 comprises 14 residues. Germline V gene sequence: CDR1 SGHVS, CDR2 FNYEAQ. CDR3 protein: CASSLSGLNTEAFF. CDR3 sequence (DNA): TGTGCCAGCAGCTTATCAGGGTTGAACACTGAAGCTTTCTTT.

The sample holds a few counts of this clone. The chain carries TRBV19 and TRBJ2-4; 8 bases map to TRBD1. Germline V gene sequence: CDR1 LNHDA, CDR2 SQIVND (reference sequence). The length of the CDR3 is 14 residues. The J segment lost 0 bases and the V segment lost 9 bases, leaving 4 bases of the junction unmatched. In DNA, the CDR3 is TGTGCCAGCGGACAGGGAATAGCCAAAAACATTCAGTACTTC. This sequence encodes CASGQGIAKNIQYF.

This clone has only one observation. V is TRBV5-4 and J is TRBJ2-5; 8 bases are shared with TRBD2. The CDR3 contains 16 residues. Per the germline V gene, CDR1 is SGHNT and CDR2 is YYREEE (reference sequence). With 0 bases clipped from V and 2 bases from J, the junction kept 6 bases outside the gene matches. Here the CDR3 DNA reads TGTGCCAGCAGCTTGGCCCGGTCTAGCGGGCAAGAGACCCAGTACTTC. Amino acid sequence: CASSLARSSGQETQYF.

V usage is TRBV7-2 and J usage is TRBJ1-1; tentative D call: TRBD1 (5 bases). The CDR3 sequence is 14 residues long. Deletions cut 1 base from V and 1 base from J, with 7 bases between. Germline-derived CDR1 and CDR2 are SGHTA and FQGNSA. CDR3 coding DNA: TGTGCCAGCAGCTTAGTTCAGGGGAACACTGAAGCTTTCTTT. Translation: CASSLVQGNTEAFF.

The genes are TRBV7-9 and TRBJ2-6, with TRBD1 identical over 10 bases. Per germline, CDR1 SEHNR and CDR2 FQNEAQ (reference sequence). V gave up 8 bases and J gave up 3 bases; unmatched junction bases: 4. CDR3 size: 15 residues. The CDR3 DNA is TGTGCCAGCGGACAGGGGGGGCGTGGGGCCAACGTCCTGACTTTC. Protein: CASGQGGRGANVLTF.

The V and J genes are TRBV19 and TRBJ2-1; TRBD1 matches 7 bases. Germline V gene lookup returns CDR1 LNHDA and CDR2 SQIVND (reference sequence). The CDR3 consists of 13 residues. Germline trimming cut 6 bases from V and 5 bases from J; bases unmatched to any gene: 4. The CDR3 region has the DNA TGTGCCAGTAGAGGGGGCACGGACAATGAGCAGTTCTTC. It yields the protein CASRGGTDNEQFF.

V and J are TRBV7-3 and TRBJ1-1; 8 nucleotides agree with TRBD1. The J segment lost 5 bases and the V segment lost 5 bases, leaving 4 bases of the junction unmatched. Germline CDR1 reads SGHTA; CDR2 reads FQGTGA. The CDR3 has 13 residues. The CDR3 region has the DNA TGTGCCAGCAGCCTACAGGGGGGTACTGAAGCTTTCTTT. Residues: CASSLQGGTEAFF. The full variable domain, with the rest looked up from reference TRBV7-3 and TRBJ1-1, is GAGVSQTPSNKVTEKGKYVELRCDPISGHTALYWYRQSLGQGPEFLIYFQGTGAADDSGLPNDRFFAVRPEGSVSTLKIQRTERGDSAVYLCASSLQGGTEAFFGQGTRLTVV.

This chain links TRBV28 with TRBJ1-3, with D perhaps matching TRBD1 (6 bases). Germline CDR1 reads MDHEN; CDR2 reads SYDVKM. The CDR3 covers 14 residues. Trimming shortened V by 5 bases and J by 2 bases, and 10 bases separated the two germline ends. CDR3 residues: CASSKGGAGNTIYF. CDR3 DNA: TGTGCCAGCAGTAAAGGGGGAGCTGGAAACACCATATATTTT.

The genes are TRBV27 and TRBJ2-7; tentative D call: TRBD2 (6 bases). Germline-derived CDR1 and CDR2 are MNHEY and SMNVEV (reference sequence). V was trimmed by 3 bases and J by 6 bases, leaving 9 bases between them. The CDR3 is 12 residues long. The CDR3 nucleotides read TGTGCCAGCAGTTTTCTGGGGGGCGAGCAGTACTTC. It is translated as CASSFLGGEQYF.

This clone was counted a few times. Other DNA sequences in this sample translate to the same CDR3. The rearrangement links TRBV28 to TRBJ2-3; 8 bases match TRBD2. The CDR3 runs 14 residues. CDR1 is MDHEN, CDR2 SYDVKM, per germline. After removal of 3 bases from V and 3 bases from J, the junction contained 2 bases not matched to a gene. CDR3 sequence reads: CASSFLAGTDTQYF. The CDR3 coding sequence is TGTGCCAGCAGTTTCCTAGCGGGTACAGATACGCAGTATTTT.

A few counts support this clone. The rearrangement uses TRBV6-5 and TRBJ2-7; TRBD1 matches 12 bases. This CDR3 has 15 amino acids. The trim removed 0 bases at V and 8 bases at J, leaving 5 bases unmatched. Germline CDR1 and CDR2: MNHEY and SVGAGI. The CDR3 is CASSYSGTGGSKQYF. CDR3 nucleotide sequence: TGTGCCAGCAGTTACTCTGGGACAGGGGGCTCGAAGCAGTACTTC.

The rearrangement joins TRBV28 to TRBJ2-3; tentative D call: TRBD1 (6 bases). The CDR3 runs 13 residues. Trimming shortened V by 4 bases and J by 3 bases, and 8 bases separated the two germline ends. Per the germline V gene, CDR1 is MDHEN and CDR2 is SYDVKM. CDR3 sequence: CASSSGTTDTQYF. CDR3 DNA: TGTGCCAGCAGTTCCGGGACAACAGATACGCAGTATTTT.

The gene calls are TRBV5-6 and TRBJ2-1; D is unresolved. The CDR3 sequence is 12 residues long. CDR1 SGHDT and CDR2 YYEEEE come from the germline V gene. Trimming removed 4 bases at V and 8 bases at J, with 10 bases between. The CDR3 DNA reads TGTGCCAGCAGCCCTTCTTTCGATGAGCAGTTCTTC. Protein product: CASSPSFDEQFF.

The V call is TRBV27, the J call TRBJ2-4; D is possibly TRBD1 (6 bases). The CDR3 length is 14 residues. The V and J ends lost 1 base and 6 bases respectively, with 10 bases between them. The V gene's germline CDR1 is MNHEY and CDR2 SMNVEV (reference sequence). The CDR3 spells CASSLFGQTNIQYF. The CDR3 coding sequence is TGTGCCAGCAGTTTATTCGGACAGACAAACATTCAGTACTTC.

This clone was observed a single time. This rearrangement joins TRBV15 to TRBJ2-1; D may be TRBD2 (6 bases). CDR3 length: 15 residues. Trimming shortened V by 0 bases and J by 12 bases, and 18 bases separated the two germline ends. Germline-derived CDR1 and CDR2 are LNHNV and YYDKDF (reference sequence). The CDR3 sequence: CATSRDLTAGTGQFF. In DNA, the CDR3 is TGTGCCACCAGCAGAGATCTAACCGCGGGAACGGGGCAGTTCTTC.

The rearrangement links TRBV5-1 to TRBJ1-6; maybe TRBD1 (6 bases). Germline V gene sequence: CDR1 SGHRS, CDR2 YFSETQ. Deletions cut 4 bases from V and 11 bases from J, with 22 bases between. This CDR3 region has 16 residues. CDR3 amino acids: CASSLGVTGGRAPLHF. Here the CDR3 DNA reads TGCGCCAGCAGCCTGGGGGTTACGGGGGGCAGGGCACCCCTCCACTTT. Complete variable domain (other parts from reference TRBV5-1 and TRBJ1-6): KAGVTQTPRYLIKTRGQQVTLSCSPISGHRSVSWYQQTPGQGLQFLFEYFSETQRNKGNFPGRFSGRQFSNSRSEMNVSTLELGDSALYLCASSLGVTGGRAPLHFGNGTRLTVT.